What follows is one TCR beta chain and its context. The sample is drawn from a study of blood T cell repertoires in COVID-19. The wider study: Whether acute or convalescent, the COVID-19 samples came from the United States, Italy and Spain. PBMCs, B-cell-depleted T cells, or T cells provided the cDNA or gDNA that made up the material.

Source study methods: Amplification from reference gene primers served as the basis for estimated nucleated cell counts. Sequencing was performed with immunoSEQ multiplex PCR; in TCRdb, only in-frame clones are kept and a portion is missing. V, J and clone size derive from that table, while D and trimming were established from the DNA sequence. The sample shows some 200,000 clones, approximately 87% of them seen only once. The CDR3 spans 16 residues. Per the germline V gene, CDR1 is SGHRS and CDR2 is YFSETQ. V was pared by 1 base and J by 8 bases, with 9 bases of the junction left unmatched. The chain employs TRBV5-1 and TRBJ1-4; 9 bases match TRBD1. The source of this sequence is a woman in her seventies with acute or convalescent COVID-19. Sequenced: peripheral blood. CDR3 in amino acids: CASSLPATGGPEKLFF. In DNA form, the CDR3 reads TGCGCCAGCAGCTTGCCCGCGACAGGGGGGCCCGAAAAACTGTTTTTT.